This T cell receptor beta chain stems from a study of T-cell memory formation after mild COVID-19. MiXCR, applied by TCRdb to the 5' RACE reads, yields one record per CDR3 protein. The sample lists 300,000 to 400,000 distinct CDR3 sequences; around 13% were seen once. V was clipped by 3 bases and J by 11 bases, with 11 bases between them. The germline V gene encodes CDR1 MGHRA and CDR2 YSYEKL. The CDR3 consists of 12 residues. The sequencing sample was made of PBMCs or a T cell subset sorted from them (not recorded which). The chain combines TRBV4-1 with TRBJ2-1, with unresolved D. The source of this sequence is a man in his late teens or twenties who had mild COVID-19 (a few samples of this study predate the infection). Cell type and time point are not known. This CDR3 is CASSHMVDKQFF. The CDR3 nucleotides read TGCGCCAGCAGCCACATGGTCGACAAGCAGTTCTTC.